The 3 T cell receptor beta chains in this list originate from one sample, sequenced in a study of shared clonotypes between healthy human individuals. Measured with immunoSEQ multiplex PCR; TCRdb has only the in-frame clones, and not every one. The sample carries 650,000 to 800,000 clones, about two thirds recorded once. The specimen was memory CD4+ T cells sorted from blood. Indicated subset: CD45RA-negative fraction. These receptors were obtained from a woman aged 25 to 39 in good health.

The rearrangement joins TRBV5-5 to TRBJ2-5; 9 nucleotides line up with TRBD1. The V segment lost 5 bases and the J segment 7 bases; nucleotides outside the gene matches: 6. The CDR3 length is 13 residues. Germline loops: CDR1 SGHKS, CDR2 YYEKEE (reference sequence). This CDR3 is CASRSGQGVTQYF. The CDR3 DNA reads TGTGCCAGCAGGTCGGGACAGGGAGTGACCCAGTACTTC.

This clone has just a few counts. V and J are TRBV19 and TRBJ2-1, with no clear D. V gave up 3 bases and J gave up 8 bases, with 8 bases separating them. The CDR3 loop spans 12 amino acids. The germline V gene has CDR1 LNHDA and CDR2 SQIVND (reference sequence). The CDR3: CASSIQQDEQFF. CDR3 in DNA: TGTGCCAGTAGTATCCAGCAAGATGAGCAGTTCTTC.

This chain links TRBV7-9 with TRBJ2-1; D perhaps matches TRBD2 (6 bases). Germline-derived CDR1 and CDR2 are SEHNR and FQNEAQ (reference sequence). The CDR3 is 15 amino acids. The V gene lost 4 bases and the J gene lost 0 bases, with 10 bases spanning the gap. Written as DNA, the CDR3 is TGTGCCAGCAGCTCCGGGGGTACCTCCTACAATGAGCAGTTCTTC. As protein: CASSSGGTSYNEQFF. The whole variable domain, filled in from reference TRBV7-9 and TRBJ2-1, reads DTGVSQNPRHKITKRGQNVTFRCDPISEHNRLYWYRQTLGQGPEFLTYFQNEAQLEKSRLLSDRFSAERPKGSFSTLEIQRTEQGDSAMYLCASSSGGTSYNEQFFGPGTRLTVL.